The 20 T cell receptor beta chains below come from one sample, sequenced in a study of blood T cell repertoires in COVID-19. Produced via immunoSEQ multiplex PCR; TCRdb's table is partial and in-frame only. This repertoire shows about 23,000 clones, about 72% found once; its top ten account for roughly 40%. The sequencing sample was made of peripheral blood. All receptors come from a woman older than 75 with acute or convalescent COVID-19.

The CDR3 coding sequence is TGTGCCAGCAGTTACGGAGGGGTCGGGCAGTTCTTC. This codes for CASSYGGVGQFF. J is TRBJ2-1 and V is TRBV6-5; TRBD2 is a possible D gene (6 bases). Germline loops: CDR1 MNHEY, CDR2 SVGAGI. Trimming left V 2 bases short and J 12 bases short, with 11 bases between. The CDR3 loop spans 12 amino acids.

The chain is built from TRBV7-2 and TRBJ1-6, with D hard to call. CDR1 and CDR2 from the germline V gene are SGHTA and FQGNSA. V was clipped by 3 bases and J by 11 bases, with 17 bases between them. CDR3 length equals 15 residues. The CDR3: CASSFSGPREAPLHF. CDR3 in DNA: TGTGCCAGCAGCTTTTCCGGGCCCCGGGAAGCACCCCTCCACTTT.

There are a few counts of this clone. The chain is built from TRBV7-2 and TRBJ2-7; D ambiguous. CDR3 length equals 13 residues. V was clipped by 3 bases and J by 6 bases, with 12 bases between them. Germline loops: CDR1 SGHTA, CDR2 FQGNSA. CDR3 region: CASSFAIVGEQYF. CDR3 nucleotides: TGTGCCAGCAGCTTTGCGATTGTCGGCGAGCAGTACTTC.

The chain joins TRBV11-2 to TRBJ1-4; weak D call: TRBD1 (6 bases). The CDR3 has 15 residues. V lost 5 bases and J 7 bases, leaving 17 bases between the germline ends. In germline, CDR1 is SGHAT, CDR2 FQNNGV. The CDR3 nucleotides are TGTGCCAGCAGCCCGAGGGGGGGACTGGGTGAAAAACTGTTTTTT. Translation: CASSPRGGLGEKLFF.

V and J are TRBV7-2 and TRBJ2-5; TRBD2 might be the D (5 bases). The CDR3 covers 15 residues. Looked up from germline, CDR1 is SGHTA and CDR2 is FQGNSA. V lost 7 bases and J lost 7, with 22 bases in between. This CDR3 reads CASTFEANHRGTQYF. As DNA, the CDR3 is TGTGCCAGCACCTTTGAAGCCAACCATCGGGGGACCCAGTACTTC.

V usage is TRBV19 and J usage is TRBJ2-1; no reliable D call. Per germline, CDR1 LNHDA and CDR2 SQIVND (reference sequence). Trimming left V 3 bases short and J 4 bases short, with 7 bases between. The CDR3 contains 13 residues. The CDR3: CASSIQIYNEQFF. CDR3 bases: TGTGCCAGTAGTATCCAGATTTACAATGAGCAGTTCTTC.

The chain's CDR3 is CASSPWTVNTEAFF. CDR3 DNA: TGTGCCAGCAGCCCCTGGACAGTGAACACTGAAGCTTTCTTT. V gene TRBV7-8 combines with J gene TRBJ1-1; D might be TRBD1 (6 bases). V dropped 5 bases and J dropped 0 bases, with 10 bases sitting between them. The CDR3 has 14 residues. The germline V gene has CDR1 SGHVS and CDR2 FQNEAQ. Combining the CDR3 with reference TRBV7-8 and TRBJ1-1 gives the whole variable domain GAGVSQSPRYKVAKRGQDVALRCDPISGHVSLFWYQQALGQGPEFLTYFQNEAQLDKSGLPSDRFFAERPEGSVSTLKIQRTQQEDSAVYLCASSPWTVNTEAFFGQGTRLTVV.

This chain links TRBV6-5 with TRBJ2-7; D uncertain. The germline gives CDR1 MNHEY, CDR2 SVGAGI. V was trimmed by 2 bases and J by 3 bases, leaving 14 bases between them. The CDR3 length is 15 residues. CDR3 region: CASSYGDRGVYEQYF. The DNA for the CDR3 is TGTGCCAGCAGTTACGGCGACCGAGGAGTCTACGAGCAGTACTTC.

The V call is TRBV2, the J call TRBJ2-3; perhaps TRBD2 as D (6 bases). The CDR3 consists of 12 residues. The ends were cut back, 6 bases at V and 5 bases at J, with 9 bases in the middle. Germline-derived CDR1 and CDR2 are SNHLY and FYNNEI. The CDR3 bases are TGTGCCAGCAGGCGGGATGGAGATACGCAGTATTTT. Its translation is CASRRDGDTQYF.

This clone was observed a handful of times. The V gene is TRBV7-9, the J gene TRBJ2-7; D may be TRBD2 (5 bases). Looked up from germline, CDR1 is SEHNR and CDR2 is FQNEAQ (reference sequence). Deletions cut 1 base from V and 3 bases from J, with 13 bases between. This CDR3 has 15 residues. The CDR3 DNA is TGTGCCAGCAGCTTAGACGTCGCGGGCGTCTACGAGCAGTACTTC. Amino acids: CASSLDVAGVYEQYF.

V is TRBV7-2 and J is TRBJ1-2, with 7 bases that match TRBD1. Germline loops: CDR1 SGHTA, CDR2 FQGNSA. Trimming took 5 bases from V and 4 from J; bases not matched to a gene: 10. The CDR3 consists of 15 residues. CDR3 residues: CASSPTTGEGYGYTF. The CDR3 DNA reads TGTGCCAGCAGCCCAACTACAGGGGAAGGCTATGGCTACACCTTC.

This clone was observed once. The genes are TRBV28 and TRBJ1-2, with TRBD1 as a possible D gene (5 bases). The CDR3 totals 13 residues. Trimming took off 6 bases at V and 8 bases at J, with 16 bases between the two ends. Germline V gene sequence: CDR1 MDHEN, CDR2 SYDVKM. The CDR3 loop reads CASSLQGLRGYTF. CDR3 DNA: TGTGCCAGCAGCCTCCAGGGATTACGAGGCTACACCTTC.

The V and J genes are TRBV19 and TRBJ2-1, with 14 positions matching TRBD2. V lost 5 bases to trimming and J lost 10 bases; unmatched junction nucleotides: 10. This CDR3 spans 16 amino acids. Per the germline V gene, CDR1 is LNHDA and CDR2 is SQIVND (reference sequence). CDR3: CASSGMGLAGVSEQFF. The CDR3 nucleotides read TGTGCCAGTAGTGGAATGGGACTAGCGGGGGTCAGCGAGCAGTTCTTC. The full variable domain, with the rest looked up from reference TRBV19 and TRBJ2-1, is DGGITQSPKYLFRKEGQNVTLSCEQNLNHDAMYWYRQDPGQGLRLIYYSQIVNDFQKGDIAEGYSVSREKKESFPLTVTSAQKNPTAFYLCASSGMGLAGVSEQFFGPGTRLTVL.

The chain couples TRBV2 to TRBJ2-5; maybe TRBD2 (7 bases). Trimming took 2 bases from V and 1 from J, leaving 14 bases between them. Germline V CDR1 and CDR2: SNHLY, FYNNEI. The CDR3 is 16 residues long. CDR3 bases: TGTGCCAGCAGTGAACAGAGCGGGGACATCCAAGAGACCCAGTACTTC. It is translated as CASSEQSGDIQETQYF.

This clone occurred once. The V call is TRBV6-2 or TRBV6-3, the J call TRBJ2-5, with D possibly being TRBD1 (5 bases). Germline V CDR1 and CDR2: MNHEY, SVGEGT. V lost 6 bases and J 7 bases, leaving 30 bases between the germline ends. The CDR3 runs 18 residues. The CDR3 loop is CASSPPDKPPWVLLTQYF. The DNA for the CDR3 is TGTGCCAGCAGCCCCCCGGACAAGCCGCCCTGGGTGTTGTTGACCCAGTACTTC.

This clone was picked up a small number of times. The chain links TRBV5-6 to TRBJ2-1; tentative D call: TRBD2 (5 bases). The germline V gene has CDR1 SGHDT and CDR2 YYEEEE. V lost 4 bases to trimming and J lost 10 bases, with 12 bases between them. The CDR3 loop spans 12 amino acids. CDR3 bases: TGTGCCAGCAGCCGTTCACTAGGGGAGCAGTTCTTC. It translates to CASSRSLGEQFF.

The chain carries TRBV5-1 and TRBJ1-1; unclear D gene. V was pared by 3 bases and J by 0 bases, with 12 bases between. From germline, CDR1 is SGHRS and CDR2 YFSETQ. There are 15 residues in the CDR3. The CDR3 DNA reads as TGCGCCAGCAGCTCTCGAACATCCATGAACACTGAAGCTTTCTTT. Translated: CASSSRTSMNTEAFF.

CDR3 nucleotide sequence: TGCAGCGCTGGAAAGGGGGTGAGCACTGAAGCTTTCTTT. Translating it yields CSAGKGVSTEAFF. The V call is TRBV29-1, the J call TRBJ1-1; perhaps TRBD1 as D (6 bases). There are 13 residues in the CDR3. The V end lost 7 bases, the J end lost 4 bases, and 16 bases lay between the germline ends. Germline V gene lookup returns CDR1 SQVTM and CDR2 ANQGSEA.

The table lists this clone with a few counts. The chain links TRBV5-1 to TRBJ1-6; the match to TRBD1 covers 7 bases. This CDR3 is built from 15 residues. V shed 2 bases, J shed 7 bases, and the junction held 6 bases outside the gene matches. Germline CDR1 and CDR2: SGHRS and YFSETQ. The CDR3 nucleotides read TGCGCCAGCAGCTTAGGGGAGACAGGGAATTCACCCCTCCACTTT. Translating gives CASSLGETGNSPLHF. Drawing the rest from reference TRBV5-1 and TRBJ1-6, the complete variable domain is KAGVTQTPRYLIKTRGQQVTLSCSPISGHRSVSWYQQTPGQGLQFLFEYFSETQRNKGNFPGRFSGRQFSNSRSEMNVSTLELGDSALYLCASSLGETGNSPLHFGNGTRLTVT.

This chain links TRBV5-6 with TRBJ2-5; 7 positions agree with TRBD1. The CDR3 contains 13 residues. Germline trimming cut 2 bases from V and 6 bases from J; bases unmatched to any gene: 4. Germline V lookup: CDR1 SGHDT, CDR2 YYEEEE. CDR3 sequence reads: CASSLGGSQTQYF. As DNA, the CDR3 is TGTGCCAGCAGCTTAGGGGGCAGCCAGACCCAGTACTTC.